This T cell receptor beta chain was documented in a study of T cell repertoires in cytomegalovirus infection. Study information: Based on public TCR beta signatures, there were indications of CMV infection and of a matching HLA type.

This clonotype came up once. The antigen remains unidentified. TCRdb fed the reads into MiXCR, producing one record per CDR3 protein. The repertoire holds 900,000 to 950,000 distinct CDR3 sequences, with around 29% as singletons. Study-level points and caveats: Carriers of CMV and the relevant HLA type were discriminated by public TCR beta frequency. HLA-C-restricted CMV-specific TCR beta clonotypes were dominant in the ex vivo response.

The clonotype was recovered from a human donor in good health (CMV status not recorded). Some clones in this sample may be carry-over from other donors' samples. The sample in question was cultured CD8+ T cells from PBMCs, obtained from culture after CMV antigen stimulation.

The CDR3 spells CSARDLDTGELFF. The CDR3 bases are TGCAGTGCTAGAGACCTAGACACCGGGGAGCTGTTTTTT. The chain recombines TRBV20-1 with TRBJ2-2, with D unresolved. From germline, CDR1 is DFQATT and CDR2 SNEGSKA (reference sequence). V was cut by 0 bases and J by 3 bases, with 5 bases left in between. The CDR3 is 13 residues long.